This T cell receptor beta chain derives from a study of Ad26.COV2.S vaccination and SARS-CoV-2 variants. Trimming pared 0 bases from V and 5 bases from J, leaving 3 bases between. Germline CDR1 is SGHRS and CDR2 is YFSETQ. This CDR3 comprises 12 residues. Note on this clone: Its specificity is unknown.

The method was immunoSEQ multiplex PCR; TCRdb's version includes in-frame clones alone and lacks a portion of them. The sample yields approximately 400,000 clones, about 91% seen once. Findings and caveats of the study: There was a possibility that the TCR breadth and depth analyses underestimated total T cell responses.

The chain couples TRBV5-1 to TRBJ2-1; no reliable D call. This receptor was identified in a human donor who had recovered from COVID-19. The sample here was peripheral blood, taken after recovery from COVID-19. CDR3 DNA: TGCGCCAGCAGCTTGGGGAACAATGAGCAGTTCTTC. This encodes CASSLGNNEQFF.